This TCR beta chain was sequenced during a study of T cells in localized non-small cell lung cancer (dated by TCRdb to 2020 to 2021). Concerning the study at large: Comparing tumors with uninvolved tumor-adjacent lungs, the study looked at the T cell repertoires of approximately 250 patients with early-stage NSCLC. All 240 or so NSCLC patients in the cohort were treatment-naive and had localized lung tumors that were resected. A mean age of around 66 years was recorded for the NSCLC patients, of whom roughly 130 were male and 95 to 110 were female. Study-wide conclusions, independent of this receptor: A median of around 57 of the top 100 tumor clones were detected in paired uninvolved adjacent lung, and some 28 of these tumor clones were also found among the top 100 clones of the paired uninvolved adjacent lung. Since the design was exploratory, TCR variables were selected using unadjusted p-values with no false-discovery rate correction. Longer overall survival was associated with higher T cell density in blood, whereas shorter survival was associated with higher clonality in adjacent lung. Multi-region tumor sequencing was not performed, so intratumor heterogeneity could not be excluded. The highest T cell clonality was observed in uninvolved tumor-adjacent lung, where clonality exceeded that of tumor, suggesting that antigenic responses were more focused in uninvolved tumor-adjacent lung.

CDR1 and CDR2, per the germline V gene, are SGHTS and YDEGEE. From its cysteine to its phenylalanine, the CDR3 spans 15 amino acids. The sequence is cut down to CDR3 DNA, 45 bases in frame from base 1. V loses 2 bases, J loses 1 base, and the germline ends lie 11 bases apart. At diagnosis, peripheral blood, uninvolved tumor-adjacent lung and tumor were collected and were preserved as a mix of fresh-frozen and FFPE material. Blood samples were analyzed as peripheral blood mononuclear cells for TCR repertoire profiling. TCR beta CDR3 regions were sequenced from DNA using the immunoSEQ Assay. The source study handled its data this way. T cell density was computed as TCR beta template counts normalized to usable DNA estimated by amplifying housekeeping genes. The preseqR package was used to estimate richness by extrapolating to 400,000 templates for PBMC samples and to 120,000 templates for tissue samples. Clonality was taken to be one minus Pielou's evenness. Tissue-enriched TCRs were identified through differential abundance testing performed on productive amino-acid clonotypes, with a minimum total count of 5 and an alpha of 0.1. The Jaccard Index and the Morisita Overlap Index were used to quantify repertoire overlap between compartments. GLIPH grouped TCR beta CDR3s together with public tetramer-defined viral CDR3s, and a viral motif had to include at least three viral sequences and also show V-gene enrichment. Not all clones reach the TCRdb copy of this immuneACCESS table, which keeps in-frame sequences only. Checked studies attribute under half of the gap to unresolved V genes and leave the rest unexplained. The V and J calls and clone size were taken over from that table, and D and trimming were inferred from the DNA. This sample gives around 50,000 clones in total; 86% of them show up just once. In total, the top ten clones hold 2.5% of the sample.

This clone was seen a few times. Its antigen is still unknown. Per-nucleotide qualities are absent, and no much larger clonotype sits a single base away. Sequenced material: PBMCs, taken before any cancer treatment. This receptor was obtained from a man aged 40 to 75 with stage II lung adenocarcinoma. The rearranged chain carries TRBV5-8 and TRBJ2-3, and possibly TRBD1, on 7 matching bases. The DNA reads as follows: TGTGCCAGCAGCTTCCCCAGGGGGGGCACAGATACGCAGTATTTT. Its translation is CASSFPRGGTDTQYF.